These 14 T cell receptor beta chains were all obtained from the same sample, sequenced in a study of blood T cell repertoires in COVID-19. Clones were sequenced by immunoSEQ multiplex PCR, and TCRdb holds only the in-frame ones, with some missing. Of around 140,000 clones listed, 85% to 90% are singletons. Sequencing was performed on peripheral blood. The receptors were gathered from a middle-aged man with active or convalescent COVID-19.

The chain combines TRBV2 with TRBJ1-5, with D unresolved. The CDR3 is made up of 13 amino acids. Looked up from germline, CDR1 is SNHLY and CDR2 is FYNNEI. V shed 8 bases and J shed 4 bases, with 12 bases lying between them. CDR3 in DNA: TGTGCCAGCGCAAGGGAGTCGAATCAGCCCCAGCATTTT. This translates into CASARESNQPQHF.

The rearrangement joins TRBV14 to TRBJ2-7; TRBD2 aligns across 13 bases. This CDR3 is 15 amino acids long. Germline CDR1 and CDR2: SGHDN and FVKESK. The trim removed 1 base at V and 4 bases at J, leaving 1 base unmatched. The CDR3 region is CASSQGLAGGYEQYF. CDR3 nucleotide sequence: TGTGCCAGCAGCCAAGGACTAGCGGGGGGTTACGAGCAGTACTTC.

The chain recombines TRBV30 with TRBJ2-5, with TRBD2 identical over 14 bases. Unmatched junction bases numbered 10, after V lost 2 bases and J lost 5 bases. The CDR3 length is 17 residues. Germline assignment: CDR1 GTSNPN and CDR2 SVGIG (reference sequence). The CDR3 DNA reads as TGTGCCTGGAGTCCCCGGGGGACTAGCGGGGGAAGGGAGACCCAGTACTTC. Translated: CAWSPRGTSGGRETQYF.

The chain is built from TRBV12-5 and TRBJ1-2; the D is unclear. The CDR3 runs 12 residues. CDR1 LGHNT and CDR2 FRNRAP come from the germline V gene. Trimming removed 3 bases at V and 1 base at J, with 3 bases between. This CDR3 reads CASGFLNYGYTF. The CDR3, as DNA: TGTGCTAGTGGTTTTCTTAACTATGGCTACACCTTC. The full variable domain, its missing parts supplied by reference TRBV12-5 and TRBJ1-2, is DARVTQTPRHKVTEMGQEVTMRCQPILGHNTVFWYRQTMMQGLELLAYFRNRAPLDDSGMPKDRFSAEMPDATLATLKIQPSEPRDSAVYFCASGFLNYGYTFGSGTRLTVV.

The gene calls are TRBV7-2 and TRBJ2-5; maybe TRBD1 (5 bases). The germline V gene has CDR1 SGHTA and CDR2 FQGNSA. The CDR3 contains 13 residues. Trimming stripped 7 bases from V and 1 base from J, with 10 bases between. Here the CDR3 reads CASTFDSQETQYF. CDR3 nucleotides: TGTGCCAGCACCTTCGACAGCCAAGAGACCCAGTACTTC.

The chain joins TRBV19 to TRBJ2-4, with 12 positions matching TRBD1. The V gene end was trimmed by 5 bases and the J gene end by 1 base; junction bases not matched to a gene: 15. CDR3 length: 20 amino acids. The germline gives CDR1 LNHDA, CDR2 SQIVND (reference sequence). CDR3 sequence (DNA): TGTGCCAGTAGTCTCCACCGGGACAGGGGGCGATTTCGGGCCAAAAACATTCAGTACTTC. It yields the protein CASSLHRDRGRFRAKNIQYF. Looking up the rest from reference TRBV19 and TRBJ2-4 gives the full variable domain: DGGITQSPKYLFRKEGQNVTLSCEQNLNHDAMYWYRQDPGQGLRLIYYSQIVNDFQKGDIAEGYSVSREKKESFPLTVTSAQKNPTAFYLCASSLHRDRGRFRAKNIQYFGAGTRLSVL.

The chain combines TRBV4-3 with TRBJ1-4; no clear D. The CDR3 spans 15 residues. The ends were cut back, 4 bases at V and 7 bases at J, with 16 bases in the middle. Per the germline V gene, CDR1 is LGHNA and CDR2 is YSLEER. CDR3 sequence (DNA): TGCGCCAGCAGCCTCGAAACCGGGTTGGGTGAAAAACTGTTTTTT. Its translation: CASSLETGLGEKLFF.

V gene TRBV6-6 combines with J gene TRBJ1-5, with D possibly being TRBD1 (5 bases). The CDR3 contains 16 residues. CDR1 MNHNY and CDR2 SVGAGI come from the germline V gene (reference sequence). V was cut by 0 bases and J by 4 bases, with 13 bases left in between. The CDR3 nucleotides are TGTGCCAGCAGTTACTCGATCTCCGACAGAAATCAGCCCCAGCATTTT. This codes for CASSYSISDRNQPQHF.

The rearrangement uses TRBV9 and TRBJ2-7; 7 bases line up with TRBD2. CDR3 length: 15 residues. Germline V gives CDR1 SGDLS, CDR2 YYNGEE. V was pared by 4 bases and J by 1 base, with 8 bases of the junction left unmatched. CDR3 nucleotide sequence: TGTGCCAGCAGCCCTGGGGGAGGGGAATCCTACGAGCAGTACTTC. Amino acids: CASSPGGGESYEQYF.

The gene calls are TRBV5-4 and TRBJ1-5; 8 bases match TRBD1. The J segment lost 4 bases and the V segment lost 5 bases, leaving 8 bases of the junction unmatched. CDR1 is SGHNT, CDR2 YYREEE, per germline (reference sequence). The CDR3 has 15 amino acids. CDR3 DNA sequence: TGTGCCAGCAGTTATGGGACAGGAGGAAATCAGCCCCAGCATTTT. Encoded protein: CASSYGTGGNQPQHF.

This clone was detected only a few times. The J gene is TRBJ1-1, the V gene TRBV27; 8 nucleotides align to TRBD1. CDR1 and CDR2 from the germline V gene are MNHEY and SMNVEV (reference sequence). V lost 4 bases to trimming and J lost 7 bases; unmatched junction nucleotides: 11. The CDR3 loop spans 15 amino acids. Here the CDR3 DNA reads TGTGCCAGCAGTTCCCCGGGGACAGGAATCAATGAAGCTTTCTTT. It translates to CASSSPGTGINEAFF.

The chain combines TRBV29-1 with TRBJ1-1; D remains ambiguous. This CDR3 has 13 amino acids. Per the germline V gene, CDR1 is SQVTM and CDR2 is ANQGSEA. Trimming took off 3 bases at V and 0 bases at J, with 8 bases between the two ends. CDR3 DNA: TGCAGCGTTGAGCGAGGGTTGAACACTGAAGCTTTCTTT. Its translation is CSVERGLNTEAFF.

This sequence joins TRBV10-3 and TRBJ1-2; D is possibly TRBD1 (6 bases). V was cut by 6 bases and J by 7 bases, with 9 bases left in between. Germline V gives CDR1 ENHRY, CDR2 SYGVKD. The CDR3 spans 11 residues. The CDR3 sequence is CAISEGGGYTF. The CDR3 nucleotides are TGTGCCATCAGCGAAGGGGGTGGCTACACCTTC.

CDR3 sequence: CAISEKVGAGANVLTF. The CDR3 DNA reads TGTGCCATCAGTGAGAAGGTAGGGGCTGGGGCCAACGTCCTGACTTTC. The J gene is TRBJ2-6, the V gene TRBV10-3; tentative D call: TRBD1 (5 bases). Deletions cut 2 bases from V and 2 bases from J, with 10 bases between. Germline CDR1 and CDR2: ENHRY and SYGVKD. The CDR3 runs to 16 residues.